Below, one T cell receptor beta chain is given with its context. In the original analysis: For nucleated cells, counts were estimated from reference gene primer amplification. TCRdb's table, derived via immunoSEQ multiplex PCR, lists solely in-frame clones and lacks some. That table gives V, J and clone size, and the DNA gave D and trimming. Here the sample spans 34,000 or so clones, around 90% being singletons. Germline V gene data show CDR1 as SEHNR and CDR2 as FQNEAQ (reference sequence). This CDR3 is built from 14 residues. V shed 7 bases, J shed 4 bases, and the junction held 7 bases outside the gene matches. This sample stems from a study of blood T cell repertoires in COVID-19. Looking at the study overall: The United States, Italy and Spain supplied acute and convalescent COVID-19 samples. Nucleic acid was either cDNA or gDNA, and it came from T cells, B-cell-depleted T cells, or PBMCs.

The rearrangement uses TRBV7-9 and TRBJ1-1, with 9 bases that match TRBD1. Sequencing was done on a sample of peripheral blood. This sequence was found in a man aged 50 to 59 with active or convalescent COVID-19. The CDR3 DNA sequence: TGTGCCAGCAAACGGGACAGGGTGGGCACTGAAGCTTTCTTT. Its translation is CASKRDRVGTEAFF.